Sequencing of this TCR beta chain was carried out in a study of shared clonotypes between healthy human individuals. Study results and limitations: The authors sampled blood alone, and tissue repertoires likely differ.

CDR3 size: 16 residues. V lost 5 bases, J lost 1 base, and 15 bases lay in between. Per the germline V gene, CDR1 is MNHNY and CDR2 is SVGAGI (reference sequence). Only in-frame clones appear in the TCRdb table, and some are missing; sequencing was by immunoSEQ multiplex PCR. Here the sample spans about 99,000 clones, 40% to 55% being singletons. Those who donated, Caucasian adults without exception, all lived in Nashville, Tennessee. A remark on this clone: Its specificity is unknown.

This chain joins TRBV6-6 and TRBJ1-3; tentatively, D is TRBD1 (6 bases). The material sequenced was PBMCs. This TCR derives from a middle-aged woman in good health. Some clones in this sample may be carry-over from other donors' samples. The CDR3 DNA reads TGTGCCAGCAGTGTCGCGGCAGGGGTTTCTGGAAACACCATATATTTT. Protein: CASSVAAGVSGNTIYF.